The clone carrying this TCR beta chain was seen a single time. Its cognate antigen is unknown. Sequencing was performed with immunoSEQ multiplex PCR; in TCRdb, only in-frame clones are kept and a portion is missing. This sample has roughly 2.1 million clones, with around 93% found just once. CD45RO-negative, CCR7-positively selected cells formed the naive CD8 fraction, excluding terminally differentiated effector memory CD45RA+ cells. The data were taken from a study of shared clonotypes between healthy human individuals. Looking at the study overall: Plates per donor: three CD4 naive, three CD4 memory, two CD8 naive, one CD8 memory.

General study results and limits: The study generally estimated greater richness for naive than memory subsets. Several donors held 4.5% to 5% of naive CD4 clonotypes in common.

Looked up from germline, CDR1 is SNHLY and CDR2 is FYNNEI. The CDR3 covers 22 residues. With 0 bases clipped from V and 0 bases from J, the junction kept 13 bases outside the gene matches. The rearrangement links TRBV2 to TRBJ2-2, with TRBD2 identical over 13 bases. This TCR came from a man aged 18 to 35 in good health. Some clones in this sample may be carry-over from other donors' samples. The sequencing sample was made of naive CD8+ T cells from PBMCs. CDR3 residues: CASSEAPAGLAGPSPNTGELFF. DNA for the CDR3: TGTGCCAGCAGTGAAGCGCCCGCGGGACTAGCGGGACCATCCCCGAACACCGGGGAGCTGTTTTTT.